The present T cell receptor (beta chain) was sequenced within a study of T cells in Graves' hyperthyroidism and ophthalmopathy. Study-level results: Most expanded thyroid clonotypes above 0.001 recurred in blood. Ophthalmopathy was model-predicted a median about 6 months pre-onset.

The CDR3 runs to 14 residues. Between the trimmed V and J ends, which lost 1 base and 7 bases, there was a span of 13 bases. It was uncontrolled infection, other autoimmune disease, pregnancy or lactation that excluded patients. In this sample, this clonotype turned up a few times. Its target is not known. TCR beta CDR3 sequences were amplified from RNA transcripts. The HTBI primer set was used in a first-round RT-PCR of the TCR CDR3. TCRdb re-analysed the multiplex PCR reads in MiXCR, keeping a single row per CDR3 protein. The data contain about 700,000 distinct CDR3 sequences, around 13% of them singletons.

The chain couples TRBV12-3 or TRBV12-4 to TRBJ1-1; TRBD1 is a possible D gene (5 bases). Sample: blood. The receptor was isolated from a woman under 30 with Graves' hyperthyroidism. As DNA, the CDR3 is TGTGCCAGCAGTTTAGTATCCAGGGCTGGTGAAGCTTTCTTT. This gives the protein CASSLVSRAGEAFF.